This T cell receptor beta chain was sequenced during a study of Ad26.COV2.S vaccination and SARS-CoV-2 variants. This clone was seen a single time. The data were produced by immunoSEQ multiplex PCR, yet TCRdb's version contains in-frame clones alone and is incomplete. The sample contains 350,000 to 450,000 clones, roughly 84% of which appear only once. The treatment denotes: around 19 received Ad26.COV2.S at low or high dose, single or two shots; roughly 5 received placebo; per-sample allocation not given. Samples analyzed were those drawn on day 63 after the first vaccine or placebo injection. The CDR3 length is 13 residues. CDR1 and CDR2 from the germline V gene are ENHRY and SYGVKD. The V gene lost 3 bases and the J gene lost 7 bases, with 12 bases spanning the gap.

The chain uses TRBV10-3 and TRBJ1-1, with D possibly being TRBD1 (6 bases). The source material was peripheral blood, sampled in a trial of Ad26.COV2.S vaccine versus placebo. This sequence was found in a person aged 18 to 59 who received the Ad26.COV2.S COVID-19 vaccine or a placebo. The CDR3 spells CAISDWGANEAFF. In nucleotides, the CDR3 is TGTGCCATCAGTGATTGGGGGGCAAATGAAGCTTTCTTT.